This T cell receptor (beta chain) appears in the sequencing data of a study of T cells after yellow fever vaccination. Findings and caveats of the study: When the response was secondary, it was weaker but reached its peak faster, day 5 versus 15.

One entry per CDR3 protein results from TCRdb running MiXCR on the 5' RACE reads. The sample has approximately 300,000 distinct CDR3 sequences; about 11% are singletons. The CDR3 length is 14 residues. Germline CDR1 and CDR2: SQVTM and ANQGSEA. The J segment lost 4 bases and the V segment lost 3 bases, leaving 6 bases of the junction unmatched. This clonotype was seen more than once but under ten times. The antigen remains undetermined. This receptor was taken from a man younger than 35 who received the YFV17D yellow fever vaccine. The specimen was CD4+ T cells sorted from PBMCs, collected 45 days after the yellow fever booster vaccination. V usage is TRBV29-1 and J usage is TRBJ2-3, with 8 bases matching TRBD2. CDR3 nucleotides: TGCAGCGTTGAGATTGTACTAGCGGCAGATACGCAGTATTTT. It yields the protein CSVEIVLAADTQYF.